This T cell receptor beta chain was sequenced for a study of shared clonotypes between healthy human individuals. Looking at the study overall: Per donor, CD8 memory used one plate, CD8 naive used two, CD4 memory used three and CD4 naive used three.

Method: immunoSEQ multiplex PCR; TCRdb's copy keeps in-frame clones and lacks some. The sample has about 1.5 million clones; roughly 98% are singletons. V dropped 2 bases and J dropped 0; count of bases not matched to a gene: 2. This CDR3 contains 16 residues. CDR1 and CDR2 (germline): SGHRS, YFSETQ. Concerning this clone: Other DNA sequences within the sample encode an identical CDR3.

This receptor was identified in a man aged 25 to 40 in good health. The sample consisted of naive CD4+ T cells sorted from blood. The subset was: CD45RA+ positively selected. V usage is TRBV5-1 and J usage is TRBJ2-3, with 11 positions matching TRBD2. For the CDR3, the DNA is TGCGCCAGCAGCTTAGGGACTAGCGGTAGCACAGATACGCAGTATTTT. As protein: CASSLGTSGSTDTQYF.